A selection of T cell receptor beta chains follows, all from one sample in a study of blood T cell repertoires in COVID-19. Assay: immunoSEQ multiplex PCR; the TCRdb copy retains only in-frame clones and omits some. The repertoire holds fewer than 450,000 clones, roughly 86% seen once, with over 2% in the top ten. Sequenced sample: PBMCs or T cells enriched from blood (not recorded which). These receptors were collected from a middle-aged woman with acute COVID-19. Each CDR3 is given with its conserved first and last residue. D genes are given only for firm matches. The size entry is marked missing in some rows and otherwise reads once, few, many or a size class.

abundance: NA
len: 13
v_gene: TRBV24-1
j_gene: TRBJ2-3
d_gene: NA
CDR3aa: CATSATTTDTQYF
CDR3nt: TGTGCCACCAGTGCGACAACAACAGATACGCAGTATTTT

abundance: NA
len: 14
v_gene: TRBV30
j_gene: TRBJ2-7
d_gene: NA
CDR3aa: CAWSASDRTYEQYF
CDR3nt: TGTGCCTGGAGTGCGAGCGATCGAACCTACGAGCAGTACTTC

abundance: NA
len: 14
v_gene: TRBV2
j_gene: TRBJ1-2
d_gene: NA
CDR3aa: CASRDDRANYGYTF
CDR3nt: TGTGCCAGCAGAGATGACAGAGCTAACTATGGCTACACCTTC

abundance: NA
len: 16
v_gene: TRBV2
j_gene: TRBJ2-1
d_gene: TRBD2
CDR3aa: CASSEAGLAGASEQFF
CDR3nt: TGTGCCAGCAGTGAAGCCGGACTAGCGGGGGCCAGTGAGCAGTTCTTC

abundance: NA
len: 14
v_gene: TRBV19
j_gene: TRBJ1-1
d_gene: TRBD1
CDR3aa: CASSFFGQGTEAFF
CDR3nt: TGTGCCAGTAGTTTTTTCGGACAGGGGACTGAAGCTTTCTTT

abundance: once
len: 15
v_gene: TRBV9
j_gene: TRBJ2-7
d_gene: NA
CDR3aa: CASSEHLDRSYEQYF
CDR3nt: TGTGCCAGCAGCGAACACCTTGACAGGTCCTACGAGCAGTACTTC

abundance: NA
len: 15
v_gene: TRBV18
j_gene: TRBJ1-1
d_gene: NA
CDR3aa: CASSLNTGTNTEAFF
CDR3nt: TGTGCCAGCTCCCTGAACACAGGAACGAACACTGAAGCTTTCTTT

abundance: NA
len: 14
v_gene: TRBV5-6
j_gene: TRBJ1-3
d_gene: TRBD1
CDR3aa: CASSLGDSRNTMYF
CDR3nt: TGTGCCAGCAGCTTGGGGGACAGTCGAAACACCATGTATTTT

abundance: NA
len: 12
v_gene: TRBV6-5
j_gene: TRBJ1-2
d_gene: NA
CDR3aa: CASSTSAGGYTF
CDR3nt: TGTGCCAGCAGTACCTCGGCGGGAGGCTACACCTTC

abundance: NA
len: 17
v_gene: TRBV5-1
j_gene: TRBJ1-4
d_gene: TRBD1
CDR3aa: CASSPRPQGESNEKLFF
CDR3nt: TGCGCCAGCAGCCCCAGACCCCAGGGGGAGTCTAATGAAAAACTGTTTTTT

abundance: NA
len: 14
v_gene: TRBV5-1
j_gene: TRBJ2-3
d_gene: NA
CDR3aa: CASSFVPRADTQYF
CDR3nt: TGCGCCAGCAGCTTTGTTCCTCGGGCAGATACGCAGTATTTT

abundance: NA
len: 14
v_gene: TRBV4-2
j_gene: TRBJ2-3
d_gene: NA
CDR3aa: CASSQEGPTDTQYF
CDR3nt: TGTGCCAGCAGCCAGGAGGGCCCCACAGATACGCAGTATTTT

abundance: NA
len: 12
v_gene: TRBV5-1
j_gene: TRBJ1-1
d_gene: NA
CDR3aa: CASTQTGTEAFF
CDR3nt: TGCGCCAGCACCCAGACGGGGACTGAAGCTTTCTTT

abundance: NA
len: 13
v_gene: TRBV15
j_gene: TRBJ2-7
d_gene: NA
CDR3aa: CATSAWSSYEQYF
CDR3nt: TGTGCCACCAGCGCCTGGAGCTCCTACGAGCAGTACTTC

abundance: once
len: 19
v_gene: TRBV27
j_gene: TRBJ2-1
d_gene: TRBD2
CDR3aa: CASSSPRTSGGGLYNEQFF
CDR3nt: TGTGCCAGCAGTTCACCCCGGACTAGCGGGGGGGGCCTATACAATGAGCAGTTCTTC

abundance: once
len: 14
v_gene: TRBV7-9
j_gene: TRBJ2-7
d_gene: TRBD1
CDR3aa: CASSPSKGQDLKYF
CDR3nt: TGTGCCAGCAGCCCCTCTAAAGGACAGGACCTAAAGTACTTC

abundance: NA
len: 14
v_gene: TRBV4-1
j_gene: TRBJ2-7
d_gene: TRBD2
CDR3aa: CASSQVGGTYEQYF
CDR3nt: TGCGCCAGCAGCCAGGTGGGGGGGACCTACGAGCAGTACTTC

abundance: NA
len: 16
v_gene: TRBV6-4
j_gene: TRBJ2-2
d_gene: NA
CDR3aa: CASSELGTRNTGELFF
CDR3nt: TGTGCCAGCAGCGAGCTCGGGACTCGAAACACCGGGGAGCTGTTTTTT

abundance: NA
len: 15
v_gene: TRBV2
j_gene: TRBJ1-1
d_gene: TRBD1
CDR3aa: CASSVAGQGNTEAFF
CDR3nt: TGTGCCAGCAGTGTGGCCGGACAGGGGAACACTGAAGCTTTCTTT

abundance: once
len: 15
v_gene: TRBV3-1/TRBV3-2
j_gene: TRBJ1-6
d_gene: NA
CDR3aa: CASSPHQGAGSPLHF
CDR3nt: TGTGCCAGCAGCCCCCACCAAGGGGCCGGGTCACCCCTCCACTTT

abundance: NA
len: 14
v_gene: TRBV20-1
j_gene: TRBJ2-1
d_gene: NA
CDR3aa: CSASVRGTTNEQFF
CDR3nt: TGCAGTGCTAGTGTTCGGGGGACCACCAATGAGCAGTTCTTC

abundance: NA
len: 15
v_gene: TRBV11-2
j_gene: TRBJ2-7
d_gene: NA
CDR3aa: CASSLSPPGSYEQYF
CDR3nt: TGTGCCAGCAGCTTATCGCCCCCAGGCTCCTACGAGCAGTACTTC

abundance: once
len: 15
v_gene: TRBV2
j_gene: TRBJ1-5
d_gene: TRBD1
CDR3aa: CASSGWDAGGQPQHF
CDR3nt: TGTGCCAGCAGTGGGTGGGACGCAGGGGGTCAGCCCCAGCATTTT

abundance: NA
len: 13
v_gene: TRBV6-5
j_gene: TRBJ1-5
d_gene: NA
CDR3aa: CASKPGDDQPQHF
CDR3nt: TGTGCCAGCAAGCCAGGGGATGATCAGCCCCAGCATTTT

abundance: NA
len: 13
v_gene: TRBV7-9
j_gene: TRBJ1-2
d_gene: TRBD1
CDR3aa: CASGEQGGYGYTF
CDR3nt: TGTGCCAGCGGCGAACAGGGGGGCTATGGCTACACCTTC

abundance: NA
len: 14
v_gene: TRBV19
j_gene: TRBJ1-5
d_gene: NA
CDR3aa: CASNPRQDNQPQHF
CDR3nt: TGTGCCAGTAATCCGAGACAGGACAATCAGCCCCAGCATTTT

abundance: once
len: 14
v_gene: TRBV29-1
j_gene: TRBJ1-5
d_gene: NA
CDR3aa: CSGGGETSNQPQHF
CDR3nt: TGCAGCGGGGGGGGAGAGACTAGCAATCAGCCCCAGCATTTT

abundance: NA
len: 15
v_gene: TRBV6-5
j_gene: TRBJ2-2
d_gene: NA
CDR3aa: CASTSRGWSTGELFF
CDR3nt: TGTGCCAGCACCTCAAGGGGCTGGAGCACCGGGGAGCTGTTTTTT

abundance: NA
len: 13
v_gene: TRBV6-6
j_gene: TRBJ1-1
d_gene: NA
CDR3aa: CASSLADSTEAFF
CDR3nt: TGTGCCAGCAGTCTCGCGGACAGCACTGAAGCTTTCTTT

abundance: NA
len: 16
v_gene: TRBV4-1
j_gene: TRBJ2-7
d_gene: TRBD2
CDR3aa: CASSQGARGVDYEQYF
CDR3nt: TGCGCCAGCAGCCAAGGAGCTCGGGGGGTTGACTACGAGCAGTACTTC

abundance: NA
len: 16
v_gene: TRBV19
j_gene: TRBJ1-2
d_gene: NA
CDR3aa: CASSNPAGLANYGYTF
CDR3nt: TGTGCCAGTAGTAATCCCGCGGGGTTAGCTAACTATGGCTACACCTTC

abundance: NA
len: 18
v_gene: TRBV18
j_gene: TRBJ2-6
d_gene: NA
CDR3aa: CASSPVASEGSGANVLTF
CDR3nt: TGTGCCAGCTCACCAGTCGCTAGCGAGGGCTCTGGGGCCAACGTCCTGACTTTC

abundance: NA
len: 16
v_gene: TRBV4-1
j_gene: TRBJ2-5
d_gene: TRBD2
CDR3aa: CASSQAVLAGEQTQYF
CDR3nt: TGCGCCAGCAGCCAAGCCGTGTTAGCGGGGGAACAGACCCAGTACTTC

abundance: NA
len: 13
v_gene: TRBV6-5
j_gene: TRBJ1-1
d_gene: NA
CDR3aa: CASRSGGAAEAFF
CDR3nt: TGTGCCAGCAGGTCCGGGGGGGCGGCTGAAGCTTTCTTT

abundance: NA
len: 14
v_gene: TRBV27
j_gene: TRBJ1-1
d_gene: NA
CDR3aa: CASSITVPYTEAFF
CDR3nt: TGTGCCAGCAGTATAACAGTACCCTACACTGAAGCTTTCTTT

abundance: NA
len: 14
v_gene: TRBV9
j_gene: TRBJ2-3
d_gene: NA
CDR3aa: CASSVGGYTDTQYF
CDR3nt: TGTGCCAGCAGCGTGGGCGGGTACACAGATACGCAGTATTTT

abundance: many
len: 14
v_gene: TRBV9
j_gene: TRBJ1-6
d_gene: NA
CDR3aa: CASSVNRFNSPLHF
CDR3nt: TGTGCCAGCAGCGTAAACAGGTTTAATTCACCCCTCCACTTT

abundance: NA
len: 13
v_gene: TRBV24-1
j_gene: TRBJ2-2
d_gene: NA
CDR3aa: CATRQGGTGELFF
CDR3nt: TGTGCCACCCGACAGGGAGGCACCGGGGAGCTGTTTTTT

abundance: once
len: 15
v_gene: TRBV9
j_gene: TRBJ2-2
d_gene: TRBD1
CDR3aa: CASSEPGQGVGELFF
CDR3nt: TGTGCCAGCAGCGAACCGGGACAGGGGGTCGGGGAGCTGTTTTTT

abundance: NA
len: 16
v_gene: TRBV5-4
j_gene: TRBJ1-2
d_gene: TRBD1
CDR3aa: CASSLVGTGGHYGYTF
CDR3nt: TGTGCCAGCAGCTTGGTCGGGACAGGGGGCCACTATGGCTACACCTTC

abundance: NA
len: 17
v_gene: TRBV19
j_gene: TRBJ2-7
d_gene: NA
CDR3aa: CASSIIEIRDTLYEQYF
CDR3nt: TGTGCCAGTAGTATCATAGAAATCCGGGACACCCTCTACGAGCAGTACTTC

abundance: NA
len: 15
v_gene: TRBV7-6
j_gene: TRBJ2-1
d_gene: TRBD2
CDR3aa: CASSFSLAGVNEQFF
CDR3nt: TGTGCCAGCAGCTTCAGCCTAGCGGGGGTTAATGAGCAGTTCTTC

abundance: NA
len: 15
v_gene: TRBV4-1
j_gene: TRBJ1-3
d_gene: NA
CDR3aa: CASSQGTQVLNTIYF
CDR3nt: TGCGCCAGCAGCCAAGGAACACAGGTTTTAAACACCATATATTTT

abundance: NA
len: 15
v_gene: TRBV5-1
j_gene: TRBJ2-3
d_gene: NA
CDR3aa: CASSLYLAHTDTQYF
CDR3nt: TGCGCCAGCAGCTTGTACCTAGCGCACACAGATACGCAGTATTTT

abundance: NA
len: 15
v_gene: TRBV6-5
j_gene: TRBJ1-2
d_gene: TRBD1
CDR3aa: CASRRGQGGAYGYTF
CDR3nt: TGTGCCAGCAGACGAGGACAGGGTGGGGCTTATGGCTACACCTTC

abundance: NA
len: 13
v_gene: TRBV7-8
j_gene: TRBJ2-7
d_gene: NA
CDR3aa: CASSLGGGYEQYF
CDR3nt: TGTGCCAGCAGCTTAGGGGGAGGTTACGAGCAGTACTTC

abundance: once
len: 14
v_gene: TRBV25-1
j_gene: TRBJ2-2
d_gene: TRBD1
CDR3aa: CASSEDRGREELFF
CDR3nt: TGTGCCAGCAGTGAGGACAGGGGGCGCGAGGAGCTGTTTTTT

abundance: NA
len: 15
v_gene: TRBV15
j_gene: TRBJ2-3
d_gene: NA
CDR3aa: CATSRDWASINTQYF
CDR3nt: TGTGCCACCAGCAGAGATTGGGCCAGCATTAATACGCAGTATTTT

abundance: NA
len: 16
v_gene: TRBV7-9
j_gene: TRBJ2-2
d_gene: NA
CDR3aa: CASSPRQGSNTGELFF
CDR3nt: TGTGCCAGCAGCCCCCGGCAGGGCTCGAACACCGGGGAGCTGTTTTTT

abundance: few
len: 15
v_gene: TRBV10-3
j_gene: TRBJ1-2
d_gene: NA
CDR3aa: CAIRGGNRAIYGYTF
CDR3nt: TGTGCCATCAGGGGGGGGAACAGGGCCATCTATGGCTACACCTTC